The 15 T cell receptor beta chains reported below all come from one sample, sequenced in a study of shared clonotypes between healthy human individuals. Using immunoSEQ multiplex PCR, the repertoire was profiled, and TCRdb retains in-frame clones only, with some absent. The sample shows approximately 320,000 clones, around 67% of them seen only once. The sequencing input was memory CD4+ T cells sorted from blood. Subset described: CD45RA-negative fraction. Receptors were obtained from a man aged 25 to 40 in good health.

This clone was counted once. The chain joins TRBV2 to TRBJ2-3, with D perhaps given as TRBD1 or TRBD2 (6 bases each). This CDR3 has 14 amino acids. V was pared by 7 bases and J by 1 base, with 12 bases between. Germline V gene lookup returns CDR1 SNHLY and CDR2 FYNNEI. This chain's CDR3 is CASKGDSGTDTQYF. In nucleotides, the CDR3 is TGTGCCAGCAAGGGGGACTCGGGCACAGATACGCAGTATTTT.

The chain employs TRBV6-1 and TRBJ2-2, with 7 bases fitting TRBD1. Looked up from germline, CDR1 is MNHNS and CDR2 is SASEGT. With 8 bases clipped from V and 1 base from J, the junction kept 4 bases outside the gene matches. CDR3 length equals 14 residues. The CDR3 here is CASVRDRNTGELFF. The CDR3 nucleotides read TGTGCCAGCGTCCGGGACAGGAACACCGGGGAGCTGTTTTTT.

The V call is TRBV5-4, the J call TRBJ2-3; D remains ambiguous. Looked up from germline, CDR1 is SGHNT and CDR2 is YYREEE (reference sequence). V lost 2 bases to trimming and J lost 4 bases, with 11 bases between them. The CDR3 has 14 residues. In DNA form, the CDR3 reads TGTGCCAGCAGCTTTGCAAGGGATTCAGATACGCAGTATTTT. Its protein is CASSFARDSDTQYF.

The table lists this clone with a few counts. The chain carries TRBV7-9 and TRBJ1-2, with D hard to call. Per the germline V gene, CDR1 is SEHNR and CDR2 is FQNEAQ (reference sequence). With 5 bases removed from V and 4 bases from J, the gap between germline ends came to 17 bases. The CDR3 runs to 15 residues. The CDR3 protein is CASSLGPVNPYGYTF. CDR3 DNA: TGTGCCAGCAGCCTAGGGCCAGTGAACCCCTATGGCTACACCTTC.

V is TRBV2 and J is TRBJ1-1, with D uncertain. From germline, CDR1 is SNHLY and CDR2 FYNNEI. The CDR3 has 15 amino acids. V lost 7 bases and J lost 4, with 19 bases in between. The CDR3 spells CASIIRTGSSTEAFF. As DNA, the CDR3 is TGTGCCAGCATAATCAGGACGGGGAGCAGCACTGAAGCTTTCTTT.

The CDR3 is CARSLAASHPILGGNTIYF. The CDR3 DNA is TGTGCCAGAAGCTTGGCAGCCAGCCACCCAATCTTGGGGGGAAACACCATATATTTT. The chain recombines TRBV5-3 with TRBJ1-3; D is ambiguous. TRBV5-3 is labeled an ORF, and its function is uncertain. This CDR3 is 19 amino acids long. V lost 0 bases and J 4 bases, leaving 23 bases between the germline ends.

This clone has only one observation. The gene calls are TRBV5-1 and TRBJ1-2; D may be TRBD1 (6 bases). V lost 5 bases, J lost 3 bases, and 14 bases lay in between. The V gene's germline CDR1 is SGHRS and CDR2 YFSETQ. The CDR3 totals 14 residues. The CDR3 reads CASSRTAGDYGYTF. The CDR3 DNA reads as TGCGCCAGCAGTCGAACGGCAGGGGACTATGGCTACACCTTC.

The rearrangement links TRBV7-3 to TRBJ2-5; tentatively, D is TRBD1 or TRBD2 (5 bases each). CDR3 length equals 13 residues. The V gene's germline CDR1 is SGHTA and CDR2 FQGTGA. V was cut by 6 bases and J by 2 bases, with 10 bases left in between. Here the CDR3 reads CASRGDTQETQYF. CDR3 sequence (DNA): TGTGCCAGCAGGGGGGATACTCAAGAGACCCAGTACTTC. Drawing the rest from reference TRBV7-3 and TRBJ2-5, the complete variable domain is GAGVSQTPSNKVTEKGKYVELRCDPISGHTALYWYRQSLGQGPEFLIYFQGTGAADDSGLPNDRFFAVRPEGSVSTLKIQRTERGDSAVYLCASRGDTQETQYFGPGTRLLVL.

This chain links TRBV30 with TRBJ2-3; the match to TRBD2 covers 8 bases. J gave up 6 bases and V 0 bases, and 8 bases lay outside the gene matches. The length of the CDR3 is 15 residues. The germline V gene encodes CDR1 GTSNPN and CDR2 SVGIG (reference sequence). CDR3 sequence reads: CAWSVKAGATDTQYF. The CDR3 DNA reads as TGTGCCTGGAGTGTGAAAGCGGGGGCCACGGATACGCAGTATTTT.

The chain is built from TRBV19 and TRBJ2-1; possibly TRBD1 for D (6 bases). CDR3 length: 16 amino acids. With 4 bases removed from V and 10 bases from J, the gap between germline ends came to 23 bases. From germline, CDR1 is LNHDA and CDR2 SQIVND (reference sequence). As DNA, the CDR3 is TGTGCCAGTAGTACAACCGGAGGACAGCCGGATATAGAGCAGTTCTTC. Residues: CASSTTGGQPDIEQFF.

J is TRBJ1-2 and V is TRBV5-6, with 11 positions matching TRBD1. The V gene end was trimmed by 4 bases and the J gene end by 4 bases; junction bases not matched to a gene: 9. Per the germline V gene, CDR1 is SGHDT and CDR2 is YYEEEE. The CDR3 is made up of 16 amino acids. The CDR3 protein is CASSRSDRGLFYGYTF. The CDR3 DNA sequence: TGTGCCAGCAGCCGGTCGGACAGGGGGCTGTTCTATGGCTACACCTTC. Combining the CDR3 with reference TRBV5-6 and TRBJ1-2 gives the whole variable domain DAGVTQSPTHLIKTRGQQVTLRCSPKSGHDTVSWYQQALGQGPQFIFQYYEEEERQRGNFPDRFSGHQFPNYSSELNVNALLLGDSALYLCASSRSDRGLFYGYTFGSGTRLTVV.

This clone occurred once. This rearrangement joins TRBV2 to TRBJ1-6; D remains unclear. This CDR3 has 14 amino acids. Germline assignment: CDR1 SNHLY and CDR2 FYNNEI. V was pared by 6 bases and J by 0 bases, with 6 bases between. In nucleotides, the CDR3 is TGTGCCAGCAGCGGGAGCTCCTATAATTCACCCCTCCACTTT. Its protein product is CASSGSSYNSPLHF.

The genes are TRBV5-1 and TRBJ1-1, with D tentatively TRBD1 (6 bases). The CDR3 has 16 amino acids. Deletions cut 0 bases from V and 3 bases from J, with 15 bases between. Germline values: CDR1 SGHRS, CDR2 YFSETQ. The CDR3 loop reads CASSLDPLGGYTEAFF. The CDR3 DNA sequence: TGCGCCAGCAGCTTGGACCCCCTCGGGGGCTACACTGAAGCTTTCTTT.

The chain is built from TRBV5-5 and TRBJ2-7; D possibly corresponds to TRBD2 (5 bases). The germline CDR1 and CDR2 sequences are SGHKS and YYEKEE (reference sequence). V lost 2 bases and J lost 3, with 18 bases in between. This CDR3 spans 16 amino acids. The CDR3 sequence: CASSFATGMKNYEQYF. The CDR3 DNA reads TGTGCCAGCAGCTTTGCGACCGGGATGAAGAACTACGAGCAGTACTTC.

This rearrangement joins TRBV7-2 to TRBJ2-3; TRBD2 matches 7 bases. Germline trimming cut 6 bases from V and 0 bases from J; bases unmatched to any gene: 9. The CDR3 covers 16 residues. CDR1 is SGHTA and CDR2 is FQGNSA in the germline V gene. The CDR3 sequence is CASSSGLLASTDTQYF. CDR3 DNA: TGTGCCAGCAGTTCTGGGTTACTAGCGAGCACAGATACGCAGTATTTT.